This T cell receptor (beta chain) originates from a study of T cell responses to AZD1222 COVID-19 vaccine. Broader study findings: Seropositive status at baseline applied to only five or six AZD1222 recipients. An increase in Spike-specific TCR breadth and depth was observed after two AZD1222 doses. There were vaccine-associated CD4 TCRs across spike, dominant at 160-218 and 743-854.

CDR3 length: 12 residues. V gave up 1 base and J gave up 4 bases, with 4 bases separating them. Germline V gives CDR1 MNHNS, CDR2 SASEGT. Of note for this clone: Its antigen is currently unknown. The same CDR3 is also encoded by other DNA sequences in this sample.

Second doses that came at about 4 or about 12 weeks were put together. TCRdb keeps only in-frame clones here, not all; method: immunoSEQ multiplex PCR. Here the sample spans about 130,000 clones, 85% to 95% being singletons. The sequence was obtained from an adult who received the AZD1222 COVID-19 vaccine. The specimen comprised peripheral blood, sampled 28 days after the second AZD1222 dose. This sequence joins TRBV6-1 and TRBJ1-2; D is uncertain. The CDR3 nucleotides are TGTGCCAGCAGTGAAGGGTCCTATGGCTACACCTTC. Protein sequence: CASSEGSYGYTF.